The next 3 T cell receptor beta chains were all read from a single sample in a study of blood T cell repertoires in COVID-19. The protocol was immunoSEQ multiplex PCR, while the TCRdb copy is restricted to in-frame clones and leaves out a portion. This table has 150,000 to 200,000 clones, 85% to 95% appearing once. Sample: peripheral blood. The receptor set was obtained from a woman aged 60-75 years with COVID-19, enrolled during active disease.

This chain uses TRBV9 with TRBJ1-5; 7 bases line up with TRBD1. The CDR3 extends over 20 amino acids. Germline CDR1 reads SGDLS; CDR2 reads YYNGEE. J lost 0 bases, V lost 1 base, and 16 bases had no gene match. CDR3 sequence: CASSVKGQSITPYSNQPQHF. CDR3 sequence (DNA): TGTGCCAGCAGCGTAAAGGGACAGTCGATTACGCCGTATAGCAATCAGCCCCAGCATTTT. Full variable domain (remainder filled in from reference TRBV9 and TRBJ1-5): DSGVTQTPKHLITATGQRVTLRCSPRSGDLSVYWYQQSLDQGLQFLIQYYNGEERAKGNILERFSAQQFPDLHSELNLSSLELGDSALYFCASSVKGQSITPYSNQPQHFGDGTRLSIL.

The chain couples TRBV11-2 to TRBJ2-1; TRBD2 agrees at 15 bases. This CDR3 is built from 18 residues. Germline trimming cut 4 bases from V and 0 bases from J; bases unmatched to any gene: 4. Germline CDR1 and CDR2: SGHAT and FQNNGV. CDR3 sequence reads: CASSWTSGGASSYNEQFF. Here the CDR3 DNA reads TGTGCCAGCAGCTGGACTAGCGGGGGGGCGAGCTCCTACAATGAGCAGTTCTTC.

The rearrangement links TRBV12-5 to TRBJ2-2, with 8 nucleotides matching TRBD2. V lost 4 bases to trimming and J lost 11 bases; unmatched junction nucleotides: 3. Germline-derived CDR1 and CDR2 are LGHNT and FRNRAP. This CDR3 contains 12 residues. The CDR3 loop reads CASGSAGVELFF. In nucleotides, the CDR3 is TGTGCTAGTGGTTCAGCGGGGGTTGAGCTGTTTTTT.